These 21 T cell receptor beta chains came from one sample sequenced in a study of T cell responses to AZD1222 COVID-19 vaccine. Using immunoSEQ multiplex PCR, the repertoire was profiled, and TCRdb retains in-frame clones only, with some absent. The sample includes around 8,000 clones, approximately 88% of them seen just once. The sample here was peripheral blood, taken 28 days after the second AZD1222 dose. The receptor source for this set is an adult who received the AZD1222 COVID-19 vaccine.

The chain employs TRBV5-4 and TRBJ1-2; unclear D gene. Trimming took 3 bases from V and 0 from J, leaving 12 bases between them. This CDR3 has 15 residues. Germline lookup yields CDR1 SGHNT and CDR2 YYREEE (reference sequence). CDR3 sequence reads: CASSSPPGANYGYTF. As DNA, the CDR3 is TGTGCCAGCAGCTCTCCCCCAGGAGCTAACTATGGCTACACCTTC.

CDR3 protein: CASSPRGNTNYGYTF. The CDR3 DNA follows: TGTGCCAGCAGTCCCCGGGGAAATACTAACTATGGCTACACCTTC. The chain employs TRBV27 and TRBJ1-2; D is uncertain. Germline V lookup: CDR1 MNHEY, CDR2 SMNVEV (reference sequence). The CDR3 length is 15 residues. The V end was cut by 5 bases, the J end by 0 bases, with 13 bases between.

The rearrangement joins TRBV7-8 to TRBJ2-1; 12 nucleotides align to TRBD2. The CDR3 is 14 amino acids. After removal of 6 bases from V and 6 bases from J, the junction contained 3 bases not matched to a gene. Germline lookup yields CDR1 SGHVS and CDR2 FQNEAQ. The CDR3 DNA reads TGTGCCAGCAGGGAGGGACTAGCGGGCAATGAGCAGTTCTTC. This codes for CASREGLAGNEQFF.

The chain is built from TRBV4-2 and TRBJ1-3, with D hard to call. The CDR3 runs 16 residues. V shed 1 base and J shed 0 bases, with 10 bases lying between them. The germline V gene encodes CDR1 LGHNA and CDR2 YNFKEQ. CDR3 nucleotides: TGTGCCAGCAGCCAAGTACGGGCTAGCTCTGGAAACACCATATATTTT. It codes for CASSQVRASSGNTIYF.

The chain links TRBV19 to TRBJ1-2; D not certain. Germline lookup yields CDR1 LNHDA and CDR2 SQIVND (reference sequence). Trimming took 9 bases from V and 2 from J, leaving 7 bases between them. The CDR3 covers 11 residues. CDR3 amino acids: CASASNYGYTF. Here the CDR3 DNA reads TGTGCCAGCGCTTCGAACTATGGCTACACCTTC. Combining the CDR3 with reference TRBV19 and TRBJ1-2 gives the whole variable domain DGGITQSPKYLFRKEGQNVTLSCEQNLNHDAMYWYRQDPGQGLRLIYYSQIVNDFQKGDIAEGYSVSREKKESFPLTVTSAQKNPTAFYLCASASNYGYTFGSGTRLTVV.

The chain combines TRBV7-2 with TRBJ1-2; no clear D. The germline V gene has CDR1 SGHTA and CDR2 FQGNSA. Trimming removed 1 base from V and 3 bases from J, with 9 bases in between. The CDR3 sequence is 14 residues long. The CDR3: CASSLEYWDYGYTF. The DNA for the CDR3 is TGTGCCAGCAGCTTAGAGTATTGGGACTATGGCTACACCTTC. The complete variable domain, with remaining parts taken from reference TRBV7-2 and TRBJ1-2, reads GAGVSQSPSNKVTEKGKDVELRCDPISGHTALYWYRQSLGQGLEFLIYFQGNSAPDKSGLPSDRFSAERTGGSVSTLTIQRTQQEDSAVYLCASSLEYWDYGYTFGSGTRLTVV.

The gene calls are TRBV18 and TRBJ1-3, with 8 bases identical to TRBD1. Germline CDR1 is KGHSH and CDR2 is LQKENI. This CDR3 is built from 17 residues. Losses at the gene ends were 0 bases for V and 0 bases for J; bases not matched to a gene: 4. As DNA, the CDR3 is TGTGCCAGCTCACCACCCGCGACAGGGGCCTCTGGAAACACCATATATTTT. This sequence encodes CASSPPATGASGNTIYF.

The CDR3 region has the DNA TGTGCCAGTAGTATAAGAGGGGAGGCCGGGGAGCTGTTTTTT. Translated: CASSIRGEAGELFF. The chain employs TRBV19 and TRBJ2-2, with D perhaps TRBD2 (6 bases). V was shortened by 2 bases and J by 6 bases, with 10 bases between the two germline ends. CDR3 size: 14 residues. The germline gives CDR1 LNHDA, CDR2 SQIVND (reference sequence).

This clone was counted a single time. V usage is TRBV5-6 and J usage is TRBJ2-6; D remains unclear. This CDR3 spans 16 amino acids. The V gene's germline CDR1 is SGHDT and CDR2 YYEEEE. V was pared by 0 bases and J by 0 bases, with 7 bases between. As DNA, the CDR3 is TGTGCCAGCAGCTTGGCAGCCAGCTCTGGGGCCAACGTCCTGACTTTC. This translates into CASSLAASSGANVLTF.

The chain combines TRBV21-1 with TRBJ2-7; TRBD1, the table's D call, was not compared with the DNA. TRBV21-1 is annotated as a pseudogene. The length of the CDR3 is 10 residues. CDR3 bases: TGTGCCAGCAGCAGCAGCGAGCAGTACTTC. It codes for CASSSSEQYF.

The rearrangement links TRBV5-4 to TRBJ2-7, with D perhaps TRBD1 (5 bases). CDR1 is SGHNT, CDR2 YYREEE, per germline (reference sequence). V was clipped by 1 base and J by 2 bases, with 13 bases between them. The CDR3 consists of 15 residues. The CDR3 sequence is CASSLSAGPTYEQYF. The CDR3 bases are TGTGCCAGCAGCTTGAGCGCAGGGCCCACCTACGAGCAGTACTTC.

This chain uses TRBV4-1 with TRBJ1-2; D possibly corresponds to TRBD1 (6 bases). Germline values: CDR1 MGHRA, CDR2 YSYEKL. Trimming stripped 4 bases from V and 2 bases from J, with 8 bases between. CDR3 length: 13 residues. The CDR3, as DNA: TGCGCCAGCAGCCCGACAGGAAACTATGGCTACACCTTC. This codes for CASSPTGNYGYTF.

The CDR3 sequence: CASSLVGDSYEQYF. In nucleotides, the CDR3 is TGTGCCAGCAGCTTAGTGGGGGATTCCTACGAGCAGTACTTC. V is TRBV7-8 and J is TRBJ2-7, with D perhaps being TRBD1 or TRBD2 (5 bases each). CDR3 length: 14 amino acids. The germline V and J ends were trimmed by 1 base and 1 base, with 8 bases remaining between them. Germline-derived CDR1 and CDR2 are SGHVS and FQNEAQ.

This chain joins TRBV10-3 and TRBJ2-7; 14 bases fit TRBD2. CDR1 is ENHRY and CDR2 is SYGVKD in the germline V gene. The length of the CDR3 is 15 residues. V dropped 4 bases and J dropped 6; count of bases not matched to a gene: 5. CDR3 amino acids: CAISAGTSGGGEQYF. CDR3 DNA: TGTGCCATCAGTGCCGGGACTAGCGGGGGTGGCGAGCAGTACTTC.

The DNA of the CDR3 is TGTGCCAGCAGGCCAGCGGGGGGCTCCTACAATGAGCAGTTCTTC. Its translation: CASRPAGGSYNEQFF. The chain links TRBV5-6 to TRBJ2-1; 9 bases are shared with TRBD2. The trim removed 5 bases at V and 0 bases at J, leaving 3 bases unmatched. This CDR3 comprises 15 residues. Germline-derived CDR1 and CDR2 are SGHDT and YYEEEE.

The chain combines TRBV3-1 (or the pseudogene TRBV3-2) with TRBJ1-5, with D perhaps TRBD1 (5 bases). The length of the CDR3 is 15 residues. With 1 base removed from V and 6 bases from J, the gap between germline ends came to 13 bases. The V gene's germline CDR1 is LGHDT and CDR2 YNNKEL (reference sequence). CDR3 residues: CASSQGSGQGQPQHF. The DNA of the CDR3 is TGTGCCAGCAGCCAAGGGTCAGGTCAGGGTCAGCCCCAGCATTTT.

The V gene is TRBV4-2, the J gene TRBJ1-3, with TRBD1 identical over 7 bases. J was trimmed by 2 bases and V by 1 base; bases with no gene match: 5. Germline V gives CDR1 LGHNA, CDR2 YNFKEQ. The CDR3 is made up of 16 amino acids. The CDR3 loop reads CASSQAQQGAGNTIYF. DNA of the CDR3: TGTGCCAGCAGCCAAGCGCAGCAGGGGGCTGGAAACACCATATATTTT.

The chain has TRBV12-3 or TRBV12-4 and TRBJ2-5; unclear D gene. Trimming cost V 6 bases and J 3 bases, with 5 bases left between them. CDR3 length equals 11 residues. CDR3 in amino acids: CASSQEETQYF. In nucleotides, the CDR3 is TGTGCCAGCAGCCAAGAAGAGACCCAGTACTTC.

The chain employs TRBV19 and TRBJ2-7, with TRBD1 matching 11 bases. V dropped 7 bases and J dropped 8; count of bases not matched to a gene: 7. In germline, CDR1 is LNHDA, CDR2 SQIVND (reference sequence). The CDR3 is made up of 13 amino acids. The CDR3 loop reads CASMGDRGTKQYF. The CDR3 DNA reads TGTGCCAGTATGGGGGACAGGGGGACGAAGCAGTACTTC.

This clone was observed a handful of times. The chain is built from TRBV7-9 and TRBJ2-5; maybe TRBD1 (5 bases). V was shortened by 0 bases and J by 3 bases, with 14 bases between the two germline ends. The length of the CDR3 is 16 residues. Per the germline V gene, CDR1 is SEHNR and CDR2 is FQNEAQ (reference sequence). CDR3 bases: TGTGCCAGCAGCTTAGCGCGCCCCGACAGAAAAGAGACCCAGTACTTC. Its translation is CASSLARPDRKETQYF.

The V and J genes are TRBV7-6 and TRBJ2-1; tentatively, D is TRBD1 (6 bases). The CDR3 is 15 amino acids. Trimming removed 5 bases at V and 5 bases at J, with 16 bases between. CDR1 SGHVS and CDR2 FNYEAQ come from the germline V gene. CDR3 region: CASSPPTGTNNEQFF. Here the CDR3 DNA reads TGTGCCAGCAGCCCTCCAACCGGGACAAACAATGAGCAGTTCTTC.